A selection of T cell receptor beta chains follows, all from one sample in a study of T cell responses to AZD1222 COVID-19 vaccine. Using immunoSEQ multiplex PCR, the repertoire was profiled, and TCRdb retains in-frame clones only, with some absent. The sample yields about 110,000 clones, around 90% seen once. The sequences come from peripheral blood, collected on day 0 of AZD1222 vaccination. The source is an adult in good health. Both conserved end residues are part of each CDR3. A D gene is named only where the DNA matches it firmly. Rows give clone size only sometimes, using once, few, many, or a class for an expanded clone.

j_call: TRBJ1-1; clone_size: -; v_call: TRBV28; d_call: -; cdr3_nt: TGTGCCAGCAATGTCCGGGTATGGGCTGAAGCTTTCTTT; cdr3_aa: CASNVRVWAEAFF
j_call: TRBJ2-5; clone_size: -; v_call: TRBV5-5; d_call: -; cdr3_nt: TGTGCCAGCAGTCTCCTCTACAGGGAAGAGACCCAGTACTTC; cdr3_aa: CASSLLYREETQYF
j_call: TRBJ1-2; clone_size: -; v_call: TRBV19; d_call: -; cdr3_nt: TGTGCCAGTAGTAGGGTGGCGGGAGGAAACTATGGCTACACCTTC; cdr3_aa: CASSRVAGGNYGYTF
j_call: TRBJ1-3; clone_size: -; v_call: TRBV28; d_call: TRBD1; cdr3_nt: TGTGCCAGCACGCCACAGGGGGCAGTTGGAAACACCATATATTTT; cdr3_aa: CASTPQGAVGNTIYF
j_call: TRBJ2-7; clone_size: -; v_call: TRBV27; d_call: TRBD2; cdr3_nt: TGTGCCAGCAGTCACTATTACGGGGGGGCATCCTACGAGCAGTACTTC; cdr3_aa: CASSHYYGGASYEQYF
j_call: TRBJ1-4; clone_size: -; v_call: TRBV5-1; d_call: -; cdr3_nt: TGCGCCAGCAGTCGGACAGCCTATGCAACTAATGAAAAACTGTTTTTT; cdr3_aa: CASSRTAYATNEKLFF
j_call: TRBJ2-2; clone_size: once; v_call: TRBV11-2; d_call: -; cdr3_nt: TGTGCCAGCAGCTTCGGGGAGCTGTTTTTT; cdr3_aa: CASSFGELFF
j_call: TRBJ1-6; clone_size: -; v_call: TRBV5-1; d_call: -; cdr3_nt: TGCGCCAGCAGCTATGACACCACAGTTAATTCACCCCTCCACTTT; cdr3_aa: CASSYDTTVNSPLHF
j_call: TRBJ1-2; clone_size: -; v_call: TRBV18; d_call: TRBD1; cdr3_nt: TGTGCCAGCTCACCACCGACAGGACAGGTCTTCTATGGCTACACCTTC; cdr3_aa: CASSPPTGQVFYGYTF
j_call: TRBJ1-6; clone_size: once; v_call: TRBV18; d_call: -; cdr3_nt: TGTGCCAGCTCGGATCCACAGGGCGCACTTTGGGCCCTCCACTTT; cdr3_aa: CASSDPQGALWALHF
j_call: TRBJ2-1; clone_size: -; v_call: TRBV18; d_call: TRBD2; cdr3_nt: TGTGCCAGCTCACTGACTAGCGGGGGGGCGAATGAGCAGTTCTTC; cdr3_aa: CASSLTSGGANEQFF
j_call: TRBJ1-2; clone_size: -; v_call: TRBV5-1; d_call: -; cdr3_nt: TGCGCCAGCAGCTTCGAAGGTGGCTACACCTTC; cdr3_aa: CASSFEGGYTF
j_call: TRBJ2-3; clone_size: -; v_call: TRBV11-1; d_call: TRBD2; cdr3_nt: TGTGCCAGCAGCCAGACTAGCCGAAGCACAGATACGCAGTATTTT; cdr3_aa: CASSQTSRSTDTQYF
j_call: TRBJ1-1; clone_size: -; v_call: TRBV28; d_call: -; cdr3_nt: TGTGCCAGCAGTTTAGATGCTGGGGGGGGGACTGAAGCTTTCTTT; cdr3_aa: CASSLDAGGGTEAFF
j_call: TRBJ1-4; clone_size: -; v_call: TRBV5-1; d_call: TRBD1; cdr3_nt: TGCGCCAGCAGCCTGCCTACAGGGGGGAATAATGAAAAACTGTTTTTT; cdr3_aa: CASSLPTGGNNEKLFF
j_call: TRBJ1-5; clone_size: -; v_call: TRBV4-2; d_call: -; cdr3_nt: TGTGCCAGCAGCCAAGAAGCTCAGCCCCAGCATTTT; cdr3_aa: CASSQEAQPQHF
j_call: TRBJ1-1; clone_size: -; v_call: TRBV2; d_call: -; cdr3_nt: TGTGCCAGCAGGACAACAGGAACGGGAAACACTGAAGCTTTCTTT; cdr3_aa: CASRTTGTGNTEAFF
j_call: TRBJ2-1; clone_size: -; v_call: TRBV7-2; d_call: -; cdr3_nt: TGTGCCAGCAGGGGAGTGGGCAATGAGCAGTTCTTC; cdr3_aa: CASRGVGNEQFF
j_call: TRBJ1-2; clone_size: -; v_call: TRBV7-8; d_call: TRBD1; cdr3_nt: TGTGCCAGCAGCTTAGATAGACAGGGGGGCTACACCTTC; cdr3_aa: CASSLDRQGGYTF
j_call: TRBJ2-2; clone_size: once; v_call: TRBV11-2; d_call: -; cdr3_nt: TGTGCCAGCAGCTTAGATCATATTGTCTCCGGGGAGCTGTTTTTT; cdr3_aa: CASSLDHIVSGELFF
j_call: TRBJ1-1; clone_size: -; v_call: TRBV28; d_call: -; cdr3_nt: TGTGCCTGCTGCTTCGGTGTGAACACTGAAGCTTTCTTT; cdr3_aa: CACCFGVNTEAFF
j_call: TRBJ2-4; clone_size: -; v_call: TRBV6-5; d_call: -; cdr3_nt: TGTGCCAGCATTAGGGACACAAACATTCAGTACTTC; cdr3_aa: CASIRDTNIQYF
j_call: TRBJ1-2; clone_size: -; v_call: TRBV27; d_call: TRBD1; cdr3_nt: TGTGCCAGCAGGCCCCGACAGGGGGGCTACACCTTC; cdr3_aa: CASRPRQGGYTF
j_call: TRBJ1-6; clone_size: -; v_call: TRBV7-2; d_call: -; cdr3_nt: TGTGCCAGCAGCTTTACAGGGCTGGGCTCACCCCTCCACTTT; cdr3_aa: CASSFTGLGSPLHF
j_call: TRBJ1-2; clone_size: -; v_call: TRBV27; d_call: -; cdr3_nt: TGTGCCAGCAGGGACGGAACTAACTATGGCTACACCTTC; cdr3_aa: CASRDGTNYGYTF
j_call: TRBJ1-1; clone_size: -; v_call: TRBV30; d_call: TRBD1; cdr3_nt: TGTGCCTGGAGAAACAGGGGTTTGAACACTGAAGCTTTCTTT; cdr3_aa: CAWRNRGLNTEAFF
j_call: TRBJ1-1; clone_size: -; v_call: TRBV7-8; d_call: -; cdr3_nt: TGTGCCAGCAGCAACCTGGTAGGCAACATGAACACTGAAGCTTTCTTT; cdr3_aa: CASSNLVGNMNTEAFF
j_call: TRBJ2-1; clone_size: -; v_call: TRBV24-1; d_call: TRBD1; cdr3_nt: TGTGCCACCGGGGGAGGGACAGGGTTCTACAATGAGCAGTTCTTC; cdr3_aa: CATGGGTGFYNEQFF
j_call: TRBJ2-1; clone_size: -; v_call: TRBV24-1; d_call: -; cdr3_nt: TGTGCCACCAGTGAGGATAGGGGGGACTTCTCCTACAATGAGCAGTTCTTC; cdr3_aa: CATSEDRGDFSYNEQFF
j_call: TRBJ2-5; clone_size: -; v_call: TRBV5-1; d_call: -; cdr3_nt: TGCGCCAGCAGCACACAGGTTTCGAGACAAGAGACCCAGTACTTC; cdr3_aa: CASSTQVSRQETQYF
j_call: TRBJ2-3; clone_size: -; v_call: TRBV27; d_call: TRBD1; cdr3_nt: TGTGCCAGCGCGGGACAGGCGTTCAACACAGATACGCAGTATTTT; cdr3_aa: CASAGQAFNTDTQYF